These T cell receptor beta chains were read from a single sample in a study of blood T cell repertoires in COVID-19. TCRdb keeps only in-frame clones here, not all; method: immunoSEQ multiplex PCR. The sample shows a few hundred thousand clones, about 90% of them seen only once. Sequencing was done on a sample of PBMCs or T cells enriched from blood (not recorded which). These receptors originate from a woman in her 30s who had recovered from COVID-19. Each CDR3 is given with its conserved first and last residue. The order of the fields is J gene, clone size, V gene, D gene, CDR3 DNA, CDR3 protein. D genes are given only for firm matches. Only some rows state a clone size, as once, few, many or a class for expanded clones.

J gene: TRBJ2-6
clone size: -
V gene: TRBV21-1
D gene: -
CDR3 DNA: TGTGCCAAGGGACAGCCAAGCTCTGGGGCCAACGTCCTGACTTTC
CDR3 protein: CAKGQPSSGANVLTF

J gene: TRBJ1-1
clone size: -
V gene: TRBV6-5
D gene: -
CDR3 DNA: TGTGCCAGCAGTCGCGGGGGGGACACTGAAGCTTTCTTT
CDR3 protein: CASSRGGDTEAFF

J gene: TRBJ1-3
clone size: few
V gene: TRBV11-3
D gene: -
CDR3 DNA: TGTGCCAGCAGCTTCGGTGGAAACACCATATATTTT
CDR3 protein: CASSFGGNTIYF

J gene: TRBJ1-5
clone size: -
V gene: TRBV19
D gene: -
CDR3 DNA: TGTGCCAGTAGTATGAACGGGGATCAGCCCCAGCATTTT
CDR3 protein: CASSMNGDQPQHF

J gene: TRBJ1-6
clone size: -
V gene: TRBV5-4
D gene: -
CDR3 DNA: TGTGCCAGCAGCCCTACCTTGGACTTCAATTCACCCCTCCACTTT
CDR3 protein: CASSPTLDFNSPLHF

J gene: TRBJ1-5
clone size: -
V gene: TRBV7-2
D gene: -
CDR3 DNA: TGTGCCAGCAGCCCATATATGGCGGGGCTTGATCAGCCCCAGCATTTT
CDR3 protein: CASSPYMAGLDQPQHF

J gene: TRBJ2-5
clone size: -
V gene: TRBV2
D gene: TRBD1
CDR3 DNA: TGTGCCAGGGGCTTGGACAGGGAGAAGACCCAGTACTTC
CDR3 protein: CARGLDREKTQYF

J gene: TRBJ1-1
clone size: -
V gene: TRBV12-3/TRBV12-4
D gene: -
CDR3 DNA: TGTGCCAGCAGTTTAAAGTCTACGACACTCTTT
CDR3 protein: CASSLKSTTLF

J gene: TRBJ1-6
clone size: -
V gene: TRBV19
D gene: TRBD1
CDR3 DNA: TGTGCCAGTAGTCCCTTGGCCGGACAGGGGTTCTCACCCCTCCACTTT
CDR3 protein: CASSPLAGQGFSPLHF

J gene: TRBJ1-1
clone size: -
V gene: TRBV30
D gene: -
CDR3 DNA: TGTGCCTGGTCCCAGGTGAACACTGAAGCTTTCTTT
CDR3 protein: CAWSQVNTEAFF

J gene: TRBJ1-1
clone size: -
V gene: TRBV6-5
D gene: TRBD1
CDR3 DNA: TGTGCCAGTTGTACAGGGGGTCTCCCTGAAGCTTTCTTT
CDR3 protein: CASCTGGLPEAFF

J gene: TRBJ2-7
clone size: -
V gene: TRBV6-1
D gene: -
CDR3 DNA: TGTGCCAGCAGTGAAGTGCGGGGCGCGGGCGAGCAGTACTTC
CDR3 protein: CASSEVRGAGEQYF

J gene: TRBJ1-1
clone size: -
V gene: TRBV18
D gene: -
CDR3 DNA: TGTGCCAGCTCACCACCGGGGAGGGCGGGGGATACTGAAGCTTTCTTT
CDR3 protein: CASSPPGRAGDTEAFF